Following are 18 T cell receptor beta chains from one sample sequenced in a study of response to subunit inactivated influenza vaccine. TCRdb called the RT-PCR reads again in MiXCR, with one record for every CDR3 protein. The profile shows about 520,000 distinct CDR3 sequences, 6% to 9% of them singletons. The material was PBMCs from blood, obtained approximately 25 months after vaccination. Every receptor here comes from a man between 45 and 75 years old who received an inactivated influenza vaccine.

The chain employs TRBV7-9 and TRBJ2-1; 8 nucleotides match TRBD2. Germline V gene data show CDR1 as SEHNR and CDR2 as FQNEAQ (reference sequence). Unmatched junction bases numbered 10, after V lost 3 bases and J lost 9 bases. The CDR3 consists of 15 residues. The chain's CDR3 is CASSFSGSRTGEQFF. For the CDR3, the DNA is TGTGCCAGCAGCTTCAGCGGGAGTCGGACTGGTGAGCAGTTCTTC.

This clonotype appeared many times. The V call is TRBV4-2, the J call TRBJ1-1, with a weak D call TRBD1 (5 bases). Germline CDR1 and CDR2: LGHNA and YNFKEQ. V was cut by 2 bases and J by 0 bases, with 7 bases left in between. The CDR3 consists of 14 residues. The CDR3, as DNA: TGTGCCAGCAGCCAACGGGGACTGAACACTGAAGCTTTCTTT. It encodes CASSQRGLNTEAFF.

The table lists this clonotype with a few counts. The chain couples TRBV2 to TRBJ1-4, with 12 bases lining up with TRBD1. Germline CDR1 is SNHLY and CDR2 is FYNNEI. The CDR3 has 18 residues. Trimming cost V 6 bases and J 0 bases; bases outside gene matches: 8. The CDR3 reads CASRRGQGALATNEKLFF. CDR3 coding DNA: TGTGCCAGCAGGCGGGGACAGGGGGCACTTGCAACTAATGAAAAACTGTTTTTT.

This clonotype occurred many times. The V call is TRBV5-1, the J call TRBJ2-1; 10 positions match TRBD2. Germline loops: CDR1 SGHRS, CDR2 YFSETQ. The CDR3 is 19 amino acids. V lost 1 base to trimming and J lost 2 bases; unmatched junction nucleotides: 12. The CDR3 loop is CASSLKSPSGSLTYNEQFF. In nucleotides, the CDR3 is TGCGCCAGCAGCTTGAAATCACCTAGCGGGAGTCTCACCTACAATGAGCAGTTCTTC.

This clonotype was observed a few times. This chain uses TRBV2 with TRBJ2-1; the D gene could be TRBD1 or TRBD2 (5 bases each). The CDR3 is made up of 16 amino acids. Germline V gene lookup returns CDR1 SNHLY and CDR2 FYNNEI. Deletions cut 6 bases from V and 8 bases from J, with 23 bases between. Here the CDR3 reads CASSSHRTRGSDEQFF. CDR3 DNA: TGTGCCAGCAGCTCCCACCGTACTAGGGGATCCGATGAGCAGTTCTTC.

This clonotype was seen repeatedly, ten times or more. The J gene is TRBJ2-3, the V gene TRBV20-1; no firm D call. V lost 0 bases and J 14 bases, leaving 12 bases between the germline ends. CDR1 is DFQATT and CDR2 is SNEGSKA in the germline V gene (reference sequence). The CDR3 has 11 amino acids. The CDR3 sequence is CSARDRTRSYF. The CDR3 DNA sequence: TGCAGTGCTAGAGATCGTACCCGGTCGTATTTT.

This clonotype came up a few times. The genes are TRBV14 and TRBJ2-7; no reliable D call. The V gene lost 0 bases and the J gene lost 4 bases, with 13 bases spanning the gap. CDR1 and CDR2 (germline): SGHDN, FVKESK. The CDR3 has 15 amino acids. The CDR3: CASSQEVVGRYEQYF. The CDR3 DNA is TGTGCCAGCAGCCAAGAAGTCGTTGGTAGGTACGAGCAGTACTTC.

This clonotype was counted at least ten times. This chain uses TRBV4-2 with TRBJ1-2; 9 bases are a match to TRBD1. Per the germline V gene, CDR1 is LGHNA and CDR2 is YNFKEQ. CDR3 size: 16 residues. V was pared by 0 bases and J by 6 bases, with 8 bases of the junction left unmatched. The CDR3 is CASSQEPLTGGDGYTF. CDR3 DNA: TGTGCCAGCAGCCAAGAACCGCTGACAGGGGGGGATGGCTACACCTTC.

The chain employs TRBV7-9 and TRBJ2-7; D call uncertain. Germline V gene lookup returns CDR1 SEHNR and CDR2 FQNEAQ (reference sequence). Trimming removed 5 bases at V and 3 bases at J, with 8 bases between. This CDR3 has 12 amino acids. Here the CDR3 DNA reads TGTGCCAGCAGCACACACGGCTACGAGCAGTACTTC. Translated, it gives CASSTHGYEQYF.

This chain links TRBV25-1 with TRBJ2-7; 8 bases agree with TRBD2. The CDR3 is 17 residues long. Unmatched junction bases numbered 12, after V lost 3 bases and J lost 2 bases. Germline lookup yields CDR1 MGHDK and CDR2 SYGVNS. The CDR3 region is CASSDMSGGSQAYEQYF. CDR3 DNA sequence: TGTGCCAGCAGTGATATGTCGGGAGGGTCACAAGCCTACGAGCAGTACTTC.

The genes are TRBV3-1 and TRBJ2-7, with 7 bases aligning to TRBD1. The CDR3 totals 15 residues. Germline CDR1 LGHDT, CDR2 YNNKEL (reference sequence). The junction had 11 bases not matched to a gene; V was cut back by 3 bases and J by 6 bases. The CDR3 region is CASSQHKTGSREQYF. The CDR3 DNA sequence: TGTGCCAGCAGCCAGCATAAGACAGGGAGTCGCGAGCAGTACTTC.

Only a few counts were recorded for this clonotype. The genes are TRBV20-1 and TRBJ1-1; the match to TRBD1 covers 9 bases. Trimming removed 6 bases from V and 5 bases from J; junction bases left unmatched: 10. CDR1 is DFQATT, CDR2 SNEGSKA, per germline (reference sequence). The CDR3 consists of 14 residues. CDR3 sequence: CSASRNRGRTEAFF. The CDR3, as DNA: TGCAGTGCGAGCCGTAACAGGGGGCGAACTGAAGCTTTCTTT.

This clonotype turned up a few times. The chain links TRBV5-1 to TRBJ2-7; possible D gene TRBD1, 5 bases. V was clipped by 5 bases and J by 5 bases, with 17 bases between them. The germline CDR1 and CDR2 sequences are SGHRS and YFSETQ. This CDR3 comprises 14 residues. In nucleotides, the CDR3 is TGCGCCAGCAGTCGGTACGGACCACAGGACGAGCAGTACTTC. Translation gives CASSRYGPQDEQYF. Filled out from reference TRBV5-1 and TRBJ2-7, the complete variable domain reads KAGVTQTPRYLIKTRGQQVTLSCSPISGHRSVSWYQQTPGQGLQFLFEYFSETQRNKGNFPGRFSGRQFSNSRSEMNVSTLELGDSALYLCASSRYGPQDEQYFGPGTRLTVT.

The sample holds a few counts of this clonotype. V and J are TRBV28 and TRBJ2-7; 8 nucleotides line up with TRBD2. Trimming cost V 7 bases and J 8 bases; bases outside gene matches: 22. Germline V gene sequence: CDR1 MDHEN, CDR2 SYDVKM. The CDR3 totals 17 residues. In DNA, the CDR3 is TGTGCCAGCACTCCAGCGGGAGTCAGCGGGAGACTTTCCAAGCAGTACTTC. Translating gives CASTPAGVSGRLSKQYF.

This CDR3 is CASSIREMAKETQYF. The CDR3 bases are TGTGCCAGTAGTATCCGAGAGATGGCAAAAGAGACCCAGTACTTC. V gene TRBV19 combines with J gene TRBJ2-5, with D hard to call. The CDR3 loop spans 15 amino acids. Germline CDR1 reads LNHDA; CDR2 reads SQIVND (reference sequence). V lost 3 bases and J 3 bases, leaving 14 bases between the germline ends.

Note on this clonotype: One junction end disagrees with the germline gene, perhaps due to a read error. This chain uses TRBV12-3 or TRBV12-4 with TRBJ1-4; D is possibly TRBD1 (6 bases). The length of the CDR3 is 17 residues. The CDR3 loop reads CASGMSGASVGNDKLFF. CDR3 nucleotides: TGTGCCAGCGGAATGTCGGGGGCGTCGGTGGGGAATGATAAACTGTTTTTT.

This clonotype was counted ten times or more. The DNA for the CDR3 is TGTGCCAGCAGCTTAGTTCGCGTACCTGGCGAGCAGTACTTC. Amino acids: CASSLVRVPGEQYF. The chain carries TRBV11-2 and TRBJ2-7, with D hard to call. Germline CDR1 SGHAT, CDR2 FQNNGV. The CDR3 loop spans 14 amino acids. Trimming left V 1 base short and J 6 bases short, with 13 bases between.

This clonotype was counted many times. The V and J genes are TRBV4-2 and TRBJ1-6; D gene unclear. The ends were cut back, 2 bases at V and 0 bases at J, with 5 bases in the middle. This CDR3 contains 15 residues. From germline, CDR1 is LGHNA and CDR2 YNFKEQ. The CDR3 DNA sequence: TGTGCCAGCAGCCAAAGCTACTCCTATAATTCACCCCTCCACTTT. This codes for CASSQSYSYNSPLHF.